This T cell receptor beta chain was captured by sequencing in a study of blood T cell repertoires in COVID-19. This CDR3 is built from 15 residues. V was trimmed by 7 bases and J by 7 bases, leaving 17 bases between them. Germline V gene data show CDR1 as LNHDA and CDR2 as SQIVND (reference sequence). Authors' methods: Nucleated cell number was recorded as an estimate derived from reference gene primer amplification. TCRdb's copy holds only in-frame clones and misses some; the assay was immunoSEQ multiplex PCR. V and J calls plus clone size are reproduced from that table; the DNA served to infer D and trimming. The sample gives 300,000 to 350,000 clones, 83% of which show up once; around 3% is in the top ten.

The rearrangement joins TRBV19 to TRBJ1-6, with no clear D. Sequencing input: peripheral blood. This sequence originates from a man younger than 40 with active or convalescent COVID-19. The CDR3 here is CASTQDFRGNSPLHF. Written as DNA, the CDR3 is TGTGCCAGTACCCAGGACTTCCGAGGGAATTCACCCCTCCACTTT.